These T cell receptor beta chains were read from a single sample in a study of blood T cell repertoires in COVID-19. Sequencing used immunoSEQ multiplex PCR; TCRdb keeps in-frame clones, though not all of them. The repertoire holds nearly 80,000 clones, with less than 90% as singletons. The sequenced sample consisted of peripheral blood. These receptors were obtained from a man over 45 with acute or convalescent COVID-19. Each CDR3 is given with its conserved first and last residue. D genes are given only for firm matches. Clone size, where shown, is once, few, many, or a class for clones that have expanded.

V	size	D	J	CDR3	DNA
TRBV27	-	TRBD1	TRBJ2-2	CASSLGTGARGELFF	TGTGCCAGCAGTTTAGGAACAGGGGCAAGGGGGGAGCTGTTTTTT
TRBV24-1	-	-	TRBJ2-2	CATSDYSGTNTGELFF	TGTGCCACCAGTGATTACAGCGGAACGAACACCGGGGAGCTGTTTTTT
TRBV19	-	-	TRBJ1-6	CASSSRDSPLHF	TGTGCCAGTAGTTCCAGGGATTCACCCCTCCACTTT
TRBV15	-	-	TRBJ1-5	CATSGRGNQPQHF	TGTGCCACCTCGGGAAGGGGCAATCAGCCCCAGCATTTT
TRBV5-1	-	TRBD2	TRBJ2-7	CASSLVASGGAVYEQYF	TGCGCCAGCAGCTTGGTGGCTAGCGGGGGGGCAGTTTACGAGCAGTACTTC
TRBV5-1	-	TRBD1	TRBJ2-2	CASSLRTGAGTGELFF	TGCGCCAGCAGCTTGAGGACAGGGGCGGGCACCGGGGAGCTGTTTTTT
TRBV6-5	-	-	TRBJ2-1	CASRGLSSSYNEQFF	TGTGCCAGCAGGGGACTGTCGAGCTCCTACAATGAGCAGTTCTTC
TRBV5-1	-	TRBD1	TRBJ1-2	CASSFEPGTADAYGYTF	TGCGCCAGCAGCTTCGAGCCCGGGACAGCTGACGCTTATGGCTACACCTTC
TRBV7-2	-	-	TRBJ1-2	CASSLGTEYYGYTF	TGTGCCAGCAGCTTAGGGACAGAGTACTATGGCTACACCTTC
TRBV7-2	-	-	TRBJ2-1	CASSLYYNEQFF	TGTGCCAGCAGCCTATACTACAATGAGCAGTTCTTC
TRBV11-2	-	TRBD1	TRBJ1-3	CASSSFRTGTGMTGNTIYF	TGTGCCAGCAGCTCATTTAGGACCGGGACAGGGATGACCGGAAACACCATATATTTT
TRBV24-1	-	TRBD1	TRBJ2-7	CATGSGQSYEQYF	TGTGCCACCGGGTCGGGACAGAGCTACGAGCAGTACTTC
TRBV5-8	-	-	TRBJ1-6	CASSLTDPNNSPLHF	TGTGCCAGCAGCTTGACAGACCCAAATAATTCACCCCTCCACTTT
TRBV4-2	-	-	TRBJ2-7	CASSAGLNSYEQYF	TGTGCCAGCAGCGCCGGACTCAACTCCTACGAGCAGTACTTC
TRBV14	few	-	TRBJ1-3	CASSPLGPGNTIYF	TGTGCCAGCAGCCCTCTAGGTCCTGGAAACACCATATATTTT
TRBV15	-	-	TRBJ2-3	CATEEQPDTQYF	TGTGCCACCGAGGAGCAGCCAGATACGCAGTATTTT
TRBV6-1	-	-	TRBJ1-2	CASSEAVDIRRGYTF	TGTGCCAGCAGTGAAGCCGTAGACATCAGGCGCGGCTACACCTTC
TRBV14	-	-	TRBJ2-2	CASSQGGWYYTGELFF	TGTGCCAGCAGCCAAGGAGGCTGGTACTACACCGGGGAGCTGTTTTTT
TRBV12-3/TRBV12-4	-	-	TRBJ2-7	CASSRDSYEQYF	TGTGCCAGCAGTCGGGATAGCTACGAGCAGTACTTC
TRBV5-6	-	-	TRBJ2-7	CASSSGYEQYF	TGTGCCAGCAGTTCCGGCTACGAGCAGTACTTC
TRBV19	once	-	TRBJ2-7	CASSMAGLSFYEQYF	TGTGCCAGTAGTATGGCGGGACTGTCTTTCTACGAGCAGTACTTC
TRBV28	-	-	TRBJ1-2	CASSPSVSGYTF	TGTGCCAGCAGTCCATCAGTTTCCGGCTACACCTTC
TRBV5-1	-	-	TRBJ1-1	CASKTPGNTEAFF	TGCGCCAGCAAAACCCCCGGGAACACTGAAGCTTTCTTT
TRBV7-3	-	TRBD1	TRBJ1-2	CASSLQGAKGYTF	TGTGCCAGCAGCCTACAGGGGGCTAAGGGCTACACCTTC
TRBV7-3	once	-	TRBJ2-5	CASSLDGRTQYF	TGTGCCAGCAGCTTAGATGGGAGGACCCAGTACTTC
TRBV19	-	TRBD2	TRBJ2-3	CASSIGTIGTTDTQYF	TGTGCCAGTAGTATTGGGACTATAGGCACCACAGATACGCAGTATTTT
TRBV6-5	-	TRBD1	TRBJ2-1	CASSYERSGGDEQFF	TGTGCCAGCAGTTACGAAAGATCAGGGGGCGATGAGCAGTTCTTC
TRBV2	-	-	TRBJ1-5	CASTTIQGAGNQPQHF	TGTGCCAGCACCACGATTCAAGGGGCTGGCAATCAGCCCCAGCATTTT
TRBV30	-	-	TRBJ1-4	CAWSDTGREKLFF	TGTGCCTGGAGTGATACAGGGCGGGAAAAACTGTTTTTT
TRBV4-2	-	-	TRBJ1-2	CASSQVLQGEYGYTF	TGTGCCAGCAGCCAAGTCTTACAGGGCGAATATGGCTACACCTTC
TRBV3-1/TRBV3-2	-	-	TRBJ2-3	CASSLGGGGSDTQYF	TGTGCCAGCAGCCTCGGAGGAGGGGGCTCAGATACGCAGTATTTT